Here is one T cell receptor (beta chain) with its context. The CDR3 loop spans 13 amino acids. The germline V gene encodes CDR1 LGHNA and CDR2 YSLEER. The V end lost 1 base, the J end lost 1 base, and 4 bases lay between the germline ends. This record belongs to a study of blood T cell repertoires in COVID-19. Per the original data handling: Quantification of nucleated cells was approximated via reference gene primer amplification. The protocol was immunoSEQ multiplex PCR, while the TCRdb copy is restricted to in-frame clones and leaves out a portion. The DNA gave D and trimming, while V, J and clone size come from that table. The sample holds 100,000 to 150,000 clones, approximately 88% seen once.

This clonotype was obtained from a man aged 70 or older with active COVID-19. The chain is built from TRBV4-3 and TRBJ1-1; no firm D call. The sequencing sample was made of peripheral blood. CDR3 bases: TGCGCCAGCAGCCAAGTCTCGAACACTGAAGCTTTCTTT. This gives the protein CASSQVSNTEAFF.